This entry describes one T cell receptor beta chain. This sample is drawn from a study of blood T cells in healthy people across ages. The V gene's germline CDR1 is LNHNV and CDR2 YYDKDF (reference sequence). CDR3 length: 17 residues. J gave up 2 bases and V 7 bases, and 12 bases lay outside the gene matches. Primed by a sample-barcoded 5' primer and a J-beta primer mix, a second PCR proceeded for about 6 to 12 cycles. TCRdb reprocessed the 5' RACE reads via MiXCR and lists one record per CDR3 protein. The table has about 1.5 million distinct CDR3 sequences, around 40% seen once. This sequence joins TRBV15 and TRBJ1-4; TRBD1 matches 8 bases. The sequenced material came from blood. This TCR derives from a woman between 18 and 29 years old in good health. The chain's CDR3 is CATTPPDRGSTNEKLFF. CDR3 nucleotides: TGTGCCACCACCCCACCCGACAGGGGCTCCACTAATGAAAAACTGTTTTTT.